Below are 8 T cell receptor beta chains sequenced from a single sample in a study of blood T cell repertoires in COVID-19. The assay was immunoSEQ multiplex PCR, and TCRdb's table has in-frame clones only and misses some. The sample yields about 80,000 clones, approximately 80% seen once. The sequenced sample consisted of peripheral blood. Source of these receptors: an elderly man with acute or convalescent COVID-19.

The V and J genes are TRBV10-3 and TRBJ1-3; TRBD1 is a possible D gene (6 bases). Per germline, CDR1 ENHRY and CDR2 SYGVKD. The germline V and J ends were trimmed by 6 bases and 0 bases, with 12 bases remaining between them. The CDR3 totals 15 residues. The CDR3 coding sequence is TGTGCCATCAGGCCGACAGGAGCCTCTGGAAACACCATATATTTT. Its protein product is CAIRPTGASGNTIYF.

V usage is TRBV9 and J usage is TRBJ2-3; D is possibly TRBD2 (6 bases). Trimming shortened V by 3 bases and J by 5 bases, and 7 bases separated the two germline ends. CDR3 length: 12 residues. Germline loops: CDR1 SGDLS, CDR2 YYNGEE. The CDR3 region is CASSGEVDTQYF. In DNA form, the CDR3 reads TGTGCCAGCAGCGGGGAGGTAGATACGCAGTATTTT.

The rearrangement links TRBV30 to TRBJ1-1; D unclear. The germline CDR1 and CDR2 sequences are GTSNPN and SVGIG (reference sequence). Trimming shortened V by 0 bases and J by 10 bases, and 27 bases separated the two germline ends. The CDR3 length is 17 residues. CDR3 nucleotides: TGTGCCTGGAGTGTAAATCTTGCGAAACCAGAGGAACTGGGAGCTTTCTTT. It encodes CAWSVNLAKPEELGAFF.

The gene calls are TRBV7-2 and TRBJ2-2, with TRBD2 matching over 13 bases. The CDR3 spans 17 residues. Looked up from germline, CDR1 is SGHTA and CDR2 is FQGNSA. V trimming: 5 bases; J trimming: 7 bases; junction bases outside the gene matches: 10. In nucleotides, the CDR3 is TGTGCCAGCAGCCCGAAACGCGGGACTAGCGGGGTCGGGGAGCTGTTTTTT. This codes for CASSPKRGTSGVGELFF.

CDR3 sequence reads: CASSNAGEETQYF. Here the CDR3 DNA reads TGTGCCAGTAGTAACGCAGGGGAAGAGACCCAGTACTTC. The rearrangement uses TRBV19 and TRBJ2-5, with a weak D call TRBD1 (6 bases). V was pared by 4 bases and J by 3 bases, with 9 bases between. Germline V gene lookup returns CDR1 LNHDA and CDR2 SQIVND (reference sequence). This CDR3 comprises 13 residues.

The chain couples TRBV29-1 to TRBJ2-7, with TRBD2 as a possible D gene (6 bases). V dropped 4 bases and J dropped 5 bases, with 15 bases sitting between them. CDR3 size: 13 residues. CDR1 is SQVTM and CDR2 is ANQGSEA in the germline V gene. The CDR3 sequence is CSVAAGGVHEQYF. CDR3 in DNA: TGCAGCGTTGCCGCCGGCGGGGTCCACGAGCAGTACTTC.

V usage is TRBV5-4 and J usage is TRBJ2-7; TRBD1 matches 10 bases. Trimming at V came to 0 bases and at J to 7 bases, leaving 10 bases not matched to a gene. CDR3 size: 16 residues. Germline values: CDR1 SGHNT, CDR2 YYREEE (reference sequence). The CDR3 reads CASSLDPRGQGREQYF. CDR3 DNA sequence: TGTGCCAGCAGCTTGGATCCTCGGGGACAGGGGCGTGAGCAGTACTTC.

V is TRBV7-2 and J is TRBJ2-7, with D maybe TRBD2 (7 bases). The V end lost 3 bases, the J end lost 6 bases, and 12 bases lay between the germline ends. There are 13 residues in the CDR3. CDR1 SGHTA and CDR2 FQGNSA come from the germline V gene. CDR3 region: CASSFPGGREQYF. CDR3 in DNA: TGTGCCAGCAGCTTCCCGGGGGGCCGCGAGCAGTACTTC.